These T cell receptor beta chains were read from a single sample in a study of T cells after yellow fever vaccination. TCRdb processed the 5' RACE reads anew with MiXCR; each CDR3 protein has one entry. This table has 620,000 or so distinct CDR3 sequences, approximately 16% appearing once. The sequencing used PBMCs, collected more than 4 days after the first yellow fever vaccination. The receptors derive from a man aged 18 to 35 who received the YFV17D yellow fever vaccine. The CDR3 runs from the conserved cysteine through the conserved F or W. D genes are given only for firm matches. A clone size is listed for some rows: how often the clone was seen (once, few, many), or a class if it is expanded.

TRBJ2-5	.	.	TRBV11-2	CASSLRSQGETQYF	TGTGCCAGCAGCCTACGAAGTCAGGGGGAGACCCAGTACTTC
TRBJ2-3	.	.	TRBV9	CASSPAGQRLADTQYF	TGTGCCAGCAGCCCAGCGGGACAGAGATTGGCAGATACGCAGTATTTT
TRBJ2-5	TRBD1	few	TRBV20-1	CSARVTGAEKTQYF	TGCAGTGCTAGAGTGACAGGGGCGGAAAAGACCCAGTACTTC
TRBJ2-1	.	.	TRBV5-8	CASSDGLYEQFF	TGTGCCAGCAGCGACGGACTCTACGAGCAGTTCTTC
TRBJ1-5	.	.	TRBV10-3	CAISGGQIDNQPQHF	TGTGCCATCAGTGGCGGACAGATAGACAATCAGCCCCAGCATTTT
TRBJ2-7	.	.	TRBV27	CATPKCPLYEQYF	TGTGCCACTCCCAAGTGCCCCCTCTACGAGCAGTACTTC
TRBJ1-1	.	few	TRBV4-1	CASSHPGQREEAFF	TGCGCCAGCAGCCACCCCGGACAGCGCGAAGAAGCTTTCTTT
TRBJ2-1	.	.	TRBV29-1	CSVHRQEAYEQFF	TGCAGCGTCCACCGACAGGAGGCTTATGAGCAGTTCTTC
TRBJ2-1	.	many	TRBV4-1	CASSPRGRNEQFF	TGCGCCAGCAGTCCCAGGGGGAGGAATGAGCAGTTCTTC
TRBJ2-7	.	few	TRBV11-2	CASSPPPRDSLVYEQYF	TGTGCCAGCAGCCCCCCCCCGCGGGACAGCCTCGTCTACGAGCAGTACTTC
TRBJ2-5	.	.	TRBV12-3/TRBV12-4	CASRRQGGRQETQYF	TGTGCCAGCAGACGACAGGGAGGGCGTCAAGAGACCCAGTACTTC
TRBJ2-1	.	few	TRBV7-2	CASSASREQFF	TGTGCCAGCAGCGCATCTAGAGAGCAGTTCTTC
TRBJ2-1	.	.	TRBV20-1	CSARAARPYNEQFF	TGCAGTGCTAGAGCGGCTAGACCGTACAATGAGCAGTTCTTC
TRBJ2-7	.	.	TRBV7-2	CASSPGALKWEQYF	TGTGCCAGCAGCCCCGGGGCACTCAAGTGGGAGCAGTACTTC
TRBJ1-1	.	few	TRBV14	CASSQDFGFWAANTEAFF	TGTGCCAGCAGCCAAGATTTCGGCTTTTGGGCGGCGAACACTGAAGCTTTCTTT
TRBJ1-5	TRBD1	.	TRBV4-1	CASSQTGTGGAGYQPQHF	TGCGCCAGCAGCCAAACCGGGACAGGGGGCGCGGGGTATCAGCCCCAGCATTTT
TRBJ2-3	.	.	TRBV24-1	CATSVTGLADTQYF	TGTGCCACCAGTGTCACGGGCCTAGCAGATACGCAGTATTTT
TRBJ2-5	.	.	TRBV12-3/TRBV12-4	CASSFIGGRQETQYF	TGTGCCAGCAGTTTCATCGGGGGGCGGCAAGAGACCCAGTACTTC
TRBJ2-5	TRBD2	few	TRBV29-1	CSVDGVGTRERGQETQYF	TGCAGCGTTGATGGGGTTGGCACCCGAGAGCGGGGTCAAGAGACCCAGTACTTC
TRBJ2-1	.	few	TRBV5-1	CASSLSGRRTINEQFF	TGCGCCAGCAGCCTGAGCGGCCGACGAACTATCAATGAGCAGTTCTTC
TRBJ1-3	.	.	TRBV6-6	CASIVSSGNTIYF	TGTGCCAGCATCGTGAGCTCTGGAAACACCATATATTTT
TRBJ2-1	TRBD1	few	TRBV7-3	CASNSGTGSNEQFF	TGTGCCAGCAACTCCGGGACAGGGTCAAATGAGCAGTTCTTC
TRBJ1-5	.	.	TRBV7-2	CASGGANQPQHF	TGTGCCAGCGGGGGAGCTAATCAGCCCCAGCATTTT
TRBJ1-2	TRBD1	.	TRBV24-1	CATSDPGGYGYTF	TGTGCCACCAGTGATCCAGGGGGCTATGGCTACACCTTC
TRBJ1-1	TRBD1	few	TRBV15	CATSRDRGTEAFF	TGTGCCACCAGCAGGGACAGGGGCACTGAAGCTTTCTTT
TRBJ1-2	.	few	TRBV12-3/TRBV12-4	CASKKRGDPYGYTF	TGTGCCAGCAAAAAACGTGGGGACCCTTATGGCTACACCTTC
TRBJ1-1	.	.	TRBV6-2/TRBV6-3	CASSYKATEAFF	TGTGCCAGCAGTTACAAGGCAACTGAAGCTTTCTTT
TRBJ2-1	.	.	TRBV20-1	CSATHATRRGGSYNEQFF	TGCAGTGCTACCCACGCGACGAGAAGGGGTGGATCGTACAATGAGCAGTTCTTC
TRBJ2-7	.	.	TRBV6-5	CASKGHSSYEQYF	TGTGCCAGCAAAGGACATAGCTCCTACGAGCAGTACTTC
TRBJ2-3	TRBD2	.	TRBV10-3	CAITVGGSADTQYF	TGTGCCATCACGGTCGGGGGGTCCGCAGATACGCAGTATTTT
TRBJ2-5	.	.	TRBV6-5	CASSFSRQGPREAQYF	TGTGCCAGCAGTTTCTCTCGACAGGGTCCGCGGGAGGCCCAGTACTTC
TRBJ2-3	TRBD2	.	TRBV6-1	CASRSSGGATDTQYF	TGTGCCAGCAGATCTAGCGGGGGGGCCACAGATACGCAGTATTTT
TRBJ2-3	TRBD1	.	TRBV11-2	CASSITGGGEQYF	TGTGCCAGCAGCATCACAGGGGGAGGTGAGCAGTATTTT
TRBJ2-2	TRBD2	.	TRBV20-1	CSAPSSPGLSGTGELFF	TGCAGTGCCCCCTCGTCCCCGGGACTAAGCGGGACCGGGGAGCTGTTTTTT
TRBJ2-3	TRBD2	few	TRBV2	CASSEALGGVDTQYF	TGTGCCAGCAGTGAAGCGCTGGGAGGGGTAGATACGCAGTATTTT
TRBJ2-4	.	few	TRBV20-1	CSAYSPILPVGIQYF	TGCAGTGCCTATTCCCCGATACTCCCGGTGGGCATTCAGTACTTC
TRBJ2-5	TRBD1	.	TRBV6-1	CASRGTGYFGETQYF	TGTGCCAGCCGAGGGACAGGGTATTTCGGAGAGACCCAGTACTTC
TRBJ2-3	.	few	TRBV6-1	CASSMPRGRTDTQYF	TGTGCCAGCAGCATGCCCAGGGGCCGCACAGATACGCAGTATTTT
TRBJ2-4	.	few	TRBV6-1	CVSSGSGDIQYF	TGTGTCTCCAGTGGATCAGGAGACATTCAGTACTTC
TRBJ1-2	TRBD1	few	TRBV18	CASSPPGQGVFGYTF	TGTGCCAGCTCACCGCCGGGACAGGGGGTGTTTGGCTACACCTTC
TRBJ1-1	.	.	TRBV6-5	CASSPRSNTEAFF	TGTGCCAGCAGTCCTAGGAGTAACACTGAAGCTTTCTTT
TRBJ2-1	.	medium-sized	TRBV27	CASSQGSRVNEQFF	TGTGCCAGCAGTCAGGGGAGTAGAGTCAATGAGCAGTTCTTC
TRBJ2-5	TRBD2	.	TRBV5-6	CASSLTLGGGETQYF	TGTGCCAGCAGCTTGACGCTCGGCGGGGGAGAGACCCAGTACTTC
TRBJ1-6	.	.	TRBV3-1	CASSLQGRGAPLHF	TGTGCCAGCAGCCTTCAGGGACGGGGGGCACCCCTCCACTTT
TRBJ2-2	TRBD1	few	TRBV6-1	CASSLLTGGSTGELFF	TGTGCCAGCAGTCTTCTAACAGGGGGCAGCACCGGGGAGCTGTTTTTT
TRBJ2-3	TRBD2	few	TRBV2	CATTQPPSGGQDTQYF	TGTGCCACCACCCAGCCCCCTAGCGGGGGGCAAGATACGCAGTATTTT
TRBJ1-1	.	.	TRBV5-6	CASSSFRDGNTEAFF	TGTGCCAGCAGCTCCTTCCGGGACGGGAACACTGAAGCTTTCTTT
TRBJ2-7	TRBD2	.	TRBV19	CAIPGGGRGVSYEQYF	TGTGCCATCCCGGGCGGGGGACGGGGGGTCTCCTACGAGCAGTACTTC
TRBJ2-5	.	.	TRBV20-1	CSAHGQWSETQYF	TGCAGCGCGCACGGACAGTGGAGCGAGACCCAGTACTTC
TRBJ2-7	.	few	TRBV6-5	CASSDWGGEQYF	TGTGCCAGCAGCGACTGGGGTGGAGAGCAGTACTTC
TRBJ2-5	TRBD2	.	TRBV5-1	CASSWTSGAGETQYF	TGCGCCAGCAGCTGGACTAGCGGGGCGGGGGAGACCCAGTACTTC
TRBJ2-3	.	few	TRBV20-1	CSARPSLTMDTQYF	TGCAGTGCTAGACCTAGCCTTACTATGGATACGCAGTATTTT
TRBJ1-2	TRBD1	.	TRBV7-2	CASSLIRTGSYGYTF	TGTGCCAGCAGCTTGATCCGGACAGGGAGCTATGGCTACACCTTC
TRBJ2-5	.	few	TRBV7-3	CASSLLRRQETNQETQYF	TGTGCCAGCAGCTTACTTCGTCGCCAAGAGACAAACCAAGAGACCCAGTACTTC